This TCR beta chain was recovered during a study of blood T cell repertoires in COVID-19. Study summary: PBMCs, B-cell-depleted T cells, or T cells provided the cDNA or gDNA that made up the material.

Using immunoSEQ multiplex PCR, the repertoire was profiled, and TCRdb retains in-frame clones only, with some absent. Altogether just over 350,000 clones are present, approximately 86% being singletons, with the ten largest covering just over 7%. This CDR3 spans 13 amino acids. V was trimmed by 0 bases and J by 4 bases, leaving 6 bases between them. Germline V gene lookup returns CDR1 MNHEY and CDR2 SVGAGI. The chain uses TRBV6-5 and TRBJ1-1; D is unresolved. Sequencing was carried out using peripheral blood. This TCR came from a woman aged 60-70 years with COVID-19, enrolled during active disease. CDR3 protein: CASSYSEFTEAFF. CDR3 nucleotide sequence: TGTGCCAGCAGTTACTCGGAGTTCACTGAAGCTTTCTTT.